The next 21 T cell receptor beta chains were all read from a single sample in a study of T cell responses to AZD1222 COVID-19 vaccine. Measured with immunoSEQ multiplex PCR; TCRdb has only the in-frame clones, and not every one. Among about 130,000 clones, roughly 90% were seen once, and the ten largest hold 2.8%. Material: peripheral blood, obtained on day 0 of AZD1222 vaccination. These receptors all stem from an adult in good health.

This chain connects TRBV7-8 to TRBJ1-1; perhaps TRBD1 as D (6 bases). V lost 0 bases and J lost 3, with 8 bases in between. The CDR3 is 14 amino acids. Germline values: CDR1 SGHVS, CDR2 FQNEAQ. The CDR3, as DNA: TGTGCCAGCAGCTTAGCACCAGGGGACACTGAAGCTTTCTTT. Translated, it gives CASSLAPGDTEAFF.

CDR3 residues: CASSLDLVSPLHF. CDR3 bases: TGTGCCAGCAGCTTAGATCTGGTCTCACCCCTCCACTTT. The V and J genes are TRBV7-9 and TRBJ1-6; no firm D call. The CDR3 contains 13 residues. The V gene lost 1 base and the J gene lost 10 bases, with 8 bases spanning the gap. Germline V gene lookup returns CDR1 SEHNR and CDR2 FQNEAQ (reference sequence).

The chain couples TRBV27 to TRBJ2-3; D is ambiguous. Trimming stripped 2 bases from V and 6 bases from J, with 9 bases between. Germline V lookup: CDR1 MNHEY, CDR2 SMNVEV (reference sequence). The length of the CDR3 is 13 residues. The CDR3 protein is CASSLSDGDTQYF. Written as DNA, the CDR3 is TGTGCCAGCAGTTTAAGCGACGGTGATACGCAGTATTTT.

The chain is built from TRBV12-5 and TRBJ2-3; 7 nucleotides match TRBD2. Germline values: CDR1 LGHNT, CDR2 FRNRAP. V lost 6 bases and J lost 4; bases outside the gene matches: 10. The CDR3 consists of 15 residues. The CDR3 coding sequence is TGTGCTAGTGGCCCCGGACTAGTGGTAGCAGATACGCAGTATTTT. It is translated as CASGPGLVVADTQYF.

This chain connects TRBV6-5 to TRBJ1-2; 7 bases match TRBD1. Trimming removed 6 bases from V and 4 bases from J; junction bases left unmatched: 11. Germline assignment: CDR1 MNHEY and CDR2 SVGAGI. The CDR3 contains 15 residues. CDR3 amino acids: CASSPTDRVVYGYTF. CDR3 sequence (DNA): TGTGCCAGCAGCCCGACTGACAGGGTGGTCTATGGCTACACCTTC.

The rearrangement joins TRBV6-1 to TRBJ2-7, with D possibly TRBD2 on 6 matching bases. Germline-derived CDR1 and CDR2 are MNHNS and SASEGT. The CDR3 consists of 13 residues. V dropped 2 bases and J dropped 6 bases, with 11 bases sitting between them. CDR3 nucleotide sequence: TGTGCCAGCAGTGAATTGGAGGGGATCGAGCAGTACTTC. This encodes CASSELEGIEQYF.

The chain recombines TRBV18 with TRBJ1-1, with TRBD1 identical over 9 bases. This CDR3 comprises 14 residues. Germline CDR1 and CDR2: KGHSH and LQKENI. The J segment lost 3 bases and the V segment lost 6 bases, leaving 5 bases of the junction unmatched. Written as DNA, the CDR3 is TGTGCCAGCTCTAGGGACAGGGCGGACACTGAAGCTTTCTTT. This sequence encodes CASSRDRADTEAFF.

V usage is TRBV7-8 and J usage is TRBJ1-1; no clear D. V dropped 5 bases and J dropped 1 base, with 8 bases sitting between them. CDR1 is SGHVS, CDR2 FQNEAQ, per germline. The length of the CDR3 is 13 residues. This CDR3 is CASSRRQNTEAFF. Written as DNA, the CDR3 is TGTGCCAGCAGCCGAAGACAGAACACTGAAGCTTTCTTT.

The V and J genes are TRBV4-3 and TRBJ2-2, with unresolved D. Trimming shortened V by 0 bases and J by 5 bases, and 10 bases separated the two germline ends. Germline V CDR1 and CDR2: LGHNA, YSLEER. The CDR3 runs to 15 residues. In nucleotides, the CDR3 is TGCGCCAGCAGCCAAGAGAATTCGGAAACCGGGGAGCTGTTTTTT. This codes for CASSQENSETGELFF.

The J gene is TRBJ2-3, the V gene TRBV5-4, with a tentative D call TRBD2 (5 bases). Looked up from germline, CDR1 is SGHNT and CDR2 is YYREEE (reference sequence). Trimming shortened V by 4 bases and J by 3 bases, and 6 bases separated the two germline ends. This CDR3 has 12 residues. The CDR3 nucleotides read TGTGCCAGCAGCCGAGGGACAGATACGCAGTATTTT. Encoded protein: CASSRGTDTQYF.

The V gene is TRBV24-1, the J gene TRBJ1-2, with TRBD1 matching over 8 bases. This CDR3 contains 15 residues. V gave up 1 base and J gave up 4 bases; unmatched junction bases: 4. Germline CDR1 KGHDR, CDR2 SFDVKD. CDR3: CATSDLGTGPYGYTF. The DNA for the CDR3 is TGTGCCACCAGTGATTTAGGGACAGGTCCCTATGGCTACACCTTC.

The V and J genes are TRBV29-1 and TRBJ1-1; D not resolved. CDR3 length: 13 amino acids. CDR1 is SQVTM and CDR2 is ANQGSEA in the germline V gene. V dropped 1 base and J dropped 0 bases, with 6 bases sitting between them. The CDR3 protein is CSVEGEMNTEAFF. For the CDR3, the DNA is TGCAGCGTTGAAGGGGAGATGAACACTGAAGCTTTCTTT. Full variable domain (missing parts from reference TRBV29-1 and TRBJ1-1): SAVISQKPSRDICQRGTSLTIQCQVDSQVTMMFWYRQQPGQSLTLIATANQGSEATYESGFVIDKFPISRPNLTFSTLTVSNMSPEDSSIYLCSVEGEMNTEAFFGQGTRLTVV.

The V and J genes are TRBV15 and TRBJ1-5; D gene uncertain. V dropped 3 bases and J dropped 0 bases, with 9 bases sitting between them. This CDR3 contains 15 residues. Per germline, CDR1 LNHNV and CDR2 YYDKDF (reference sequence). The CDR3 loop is CATSSQDSSNQPQHF. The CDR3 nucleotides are TGTGCCACCAGCAGTCAGGACTCTAGCAATCAGCCCCAGCATTTT.

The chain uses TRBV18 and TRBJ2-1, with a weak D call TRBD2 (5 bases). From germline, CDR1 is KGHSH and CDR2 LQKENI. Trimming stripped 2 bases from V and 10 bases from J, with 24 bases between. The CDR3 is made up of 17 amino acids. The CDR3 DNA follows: TGTGCCAGCTCACCAGCCGTTCCCGGGAAGAGTAATCTGGAGCAGTTCTTC. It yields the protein CASSPAVPGKSNLEQFF.

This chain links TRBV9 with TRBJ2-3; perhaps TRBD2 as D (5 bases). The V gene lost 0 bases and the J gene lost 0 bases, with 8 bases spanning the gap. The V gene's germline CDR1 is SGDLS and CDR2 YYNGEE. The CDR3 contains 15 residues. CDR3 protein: CASSVARTSTDTQYF. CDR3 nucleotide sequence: TGTGCCAGCAGCGTAGCCAGGACTAGCACAGATACGCAGTATTTT.

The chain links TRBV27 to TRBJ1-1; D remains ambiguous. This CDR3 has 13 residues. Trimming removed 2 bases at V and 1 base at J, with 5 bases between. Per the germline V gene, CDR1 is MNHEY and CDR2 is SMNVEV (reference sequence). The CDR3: CASSLPGNTEAFF. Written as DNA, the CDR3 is TGTGCCAGCAGTTTACCGGGGAACACTGAAGCTTTCTTT.

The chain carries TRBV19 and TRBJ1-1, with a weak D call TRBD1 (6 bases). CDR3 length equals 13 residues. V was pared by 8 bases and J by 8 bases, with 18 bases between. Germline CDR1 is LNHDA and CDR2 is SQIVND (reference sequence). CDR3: CASAQGGIPEAFF. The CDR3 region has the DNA TGTGCCAGTGCTCAAGGGGGAATCCCCGAAGCTTTCTTT.

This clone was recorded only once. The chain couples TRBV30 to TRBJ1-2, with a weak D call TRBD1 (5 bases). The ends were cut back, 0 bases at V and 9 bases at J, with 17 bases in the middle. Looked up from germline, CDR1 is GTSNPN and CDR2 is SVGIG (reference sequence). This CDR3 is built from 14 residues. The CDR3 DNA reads TGTGCCTGGAGTGTGGACACATATTCGAATAGCTACACCTTC. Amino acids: CAWSVDTYSNSYTF.

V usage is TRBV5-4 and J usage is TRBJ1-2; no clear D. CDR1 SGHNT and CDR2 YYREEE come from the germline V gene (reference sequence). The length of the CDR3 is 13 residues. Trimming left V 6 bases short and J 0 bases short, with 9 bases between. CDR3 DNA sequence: TGTGCCAGCACGACGGGAACTAACTATGGCTACACCTTC. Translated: CASTTGTNYGYTF. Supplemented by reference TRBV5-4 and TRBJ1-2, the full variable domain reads ETGVTQSPTHLIKTRGQQVTLRCSSQSGHNTVSWYQQALGQGPQFIFQYYREEENGRGNFPPRFSGLQFPNYSSELNVNALELDDSALYLCASTTGTNYGYTFGSGTRLTVV.

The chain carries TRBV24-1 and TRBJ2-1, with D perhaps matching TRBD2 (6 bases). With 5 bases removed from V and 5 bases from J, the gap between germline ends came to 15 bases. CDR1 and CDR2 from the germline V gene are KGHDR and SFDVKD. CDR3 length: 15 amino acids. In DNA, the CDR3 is TGTGCCACCAGTGTTGACTCGGCGGGGAACAATGAGCAGTTCTTC. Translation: CATSVDSAGNNEQFF.

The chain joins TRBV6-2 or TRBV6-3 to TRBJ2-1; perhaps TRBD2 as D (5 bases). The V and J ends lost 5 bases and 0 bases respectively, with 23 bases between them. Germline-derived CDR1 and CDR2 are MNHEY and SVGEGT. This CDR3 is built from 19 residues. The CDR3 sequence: CASSHPWTSPTVSYNEQFF. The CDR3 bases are TGTGCCAGCAGTCACCCCTGGACTTCGCCTACGGTCTCCTACAATGAGCAGTTCTTC.